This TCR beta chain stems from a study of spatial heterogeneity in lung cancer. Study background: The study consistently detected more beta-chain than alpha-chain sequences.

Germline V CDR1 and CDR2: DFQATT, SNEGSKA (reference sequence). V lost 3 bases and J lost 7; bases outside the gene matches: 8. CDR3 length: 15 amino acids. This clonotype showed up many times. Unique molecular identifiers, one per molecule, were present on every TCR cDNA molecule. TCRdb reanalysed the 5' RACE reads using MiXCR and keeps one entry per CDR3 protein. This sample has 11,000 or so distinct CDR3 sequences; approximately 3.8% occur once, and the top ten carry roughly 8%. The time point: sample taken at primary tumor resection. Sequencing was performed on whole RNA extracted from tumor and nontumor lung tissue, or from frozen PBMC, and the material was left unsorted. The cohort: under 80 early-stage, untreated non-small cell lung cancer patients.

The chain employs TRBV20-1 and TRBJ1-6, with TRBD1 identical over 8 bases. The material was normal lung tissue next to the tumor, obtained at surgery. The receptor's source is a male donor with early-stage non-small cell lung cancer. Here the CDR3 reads CSASRAGTGNSPLHF. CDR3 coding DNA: TGCAGTGCTAGCCGGGCCGGGACAGGCAATTCACCCCTCCACTTT.